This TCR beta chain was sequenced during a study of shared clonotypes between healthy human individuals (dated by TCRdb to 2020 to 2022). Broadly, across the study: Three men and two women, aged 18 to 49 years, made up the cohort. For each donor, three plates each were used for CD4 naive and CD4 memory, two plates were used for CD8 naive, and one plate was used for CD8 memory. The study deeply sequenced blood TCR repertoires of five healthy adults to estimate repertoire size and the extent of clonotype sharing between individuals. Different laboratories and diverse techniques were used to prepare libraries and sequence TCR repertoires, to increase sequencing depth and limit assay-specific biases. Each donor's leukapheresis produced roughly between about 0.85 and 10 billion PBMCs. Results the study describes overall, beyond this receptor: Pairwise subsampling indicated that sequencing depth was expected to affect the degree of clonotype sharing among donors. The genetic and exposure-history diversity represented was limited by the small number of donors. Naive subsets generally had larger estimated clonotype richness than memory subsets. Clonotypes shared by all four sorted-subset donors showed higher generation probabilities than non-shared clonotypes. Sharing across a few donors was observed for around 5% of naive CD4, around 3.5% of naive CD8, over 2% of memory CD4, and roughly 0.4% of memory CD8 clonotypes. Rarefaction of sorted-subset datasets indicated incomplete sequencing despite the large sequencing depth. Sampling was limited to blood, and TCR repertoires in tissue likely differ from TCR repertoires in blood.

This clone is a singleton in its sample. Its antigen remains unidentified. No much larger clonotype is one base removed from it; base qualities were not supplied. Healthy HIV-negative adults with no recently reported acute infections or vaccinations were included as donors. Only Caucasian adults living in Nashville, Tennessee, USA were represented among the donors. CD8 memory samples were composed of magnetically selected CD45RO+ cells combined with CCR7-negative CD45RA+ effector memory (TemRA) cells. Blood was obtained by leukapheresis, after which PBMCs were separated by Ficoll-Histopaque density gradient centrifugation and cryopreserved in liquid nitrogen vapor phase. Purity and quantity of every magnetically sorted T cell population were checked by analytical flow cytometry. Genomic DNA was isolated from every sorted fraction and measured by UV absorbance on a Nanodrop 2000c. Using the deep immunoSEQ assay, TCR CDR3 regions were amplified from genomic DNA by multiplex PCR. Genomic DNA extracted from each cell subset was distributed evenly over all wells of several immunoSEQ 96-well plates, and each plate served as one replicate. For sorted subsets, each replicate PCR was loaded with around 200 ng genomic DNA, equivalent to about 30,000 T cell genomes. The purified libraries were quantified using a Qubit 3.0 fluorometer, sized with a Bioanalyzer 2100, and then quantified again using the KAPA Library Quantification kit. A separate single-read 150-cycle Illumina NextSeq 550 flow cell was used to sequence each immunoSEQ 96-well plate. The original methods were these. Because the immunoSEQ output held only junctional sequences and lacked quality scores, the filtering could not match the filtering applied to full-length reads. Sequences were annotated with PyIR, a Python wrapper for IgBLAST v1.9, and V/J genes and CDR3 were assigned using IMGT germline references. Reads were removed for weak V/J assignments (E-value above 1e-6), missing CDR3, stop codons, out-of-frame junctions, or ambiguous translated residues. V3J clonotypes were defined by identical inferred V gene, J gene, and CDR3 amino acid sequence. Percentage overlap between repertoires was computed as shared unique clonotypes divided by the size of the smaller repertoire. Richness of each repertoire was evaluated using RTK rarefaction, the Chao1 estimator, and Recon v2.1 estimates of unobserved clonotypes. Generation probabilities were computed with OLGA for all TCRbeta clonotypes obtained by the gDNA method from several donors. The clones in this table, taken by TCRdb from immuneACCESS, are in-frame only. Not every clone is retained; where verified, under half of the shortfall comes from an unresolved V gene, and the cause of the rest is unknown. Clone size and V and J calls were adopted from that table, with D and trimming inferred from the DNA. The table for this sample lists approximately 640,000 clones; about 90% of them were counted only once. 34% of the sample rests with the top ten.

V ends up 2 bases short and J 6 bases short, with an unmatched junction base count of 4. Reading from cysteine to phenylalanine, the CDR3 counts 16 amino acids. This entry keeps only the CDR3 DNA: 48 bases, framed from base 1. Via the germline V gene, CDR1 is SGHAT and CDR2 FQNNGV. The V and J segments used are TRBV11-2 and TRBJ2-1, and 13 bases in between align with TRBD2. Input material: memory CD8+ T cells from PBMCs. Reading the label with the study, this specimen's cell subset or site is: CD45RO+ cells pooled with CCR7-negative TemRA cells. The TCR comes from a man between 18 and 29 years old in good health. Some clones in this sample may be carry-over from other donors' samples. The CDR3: CASSLTTSGRSNEQFF. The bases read TGTGCCAGCAGCTTAACGACTAGCGGGAGGTCCAATGAGCAGTTCTTC.